The present entry profiles one T cell receptor beta chain with its context. Trimming took 5 bases from V and 5 from J, leaving 18 bases between them. Germline V gene data show CDR1 as SGHVS and CDR2 as FNYEAQ. The CDR3 consists of 16 residues. Source study methods: The authors estimated nucleated cell counts from reference gene primer amplification. TCRdb's table, derived via immunoSEQ multiplex PCR, lists solely in-frame clones and lacks some. The V and J calls and clone size come from that table; D and trimming were worked out from the DNA. The sample lists about 83,000 clones; about nine tenths were seen once. The record originates from a study of blood T cell repertoires in COVID-19. For the study at large: Italy, Spain and the United States were the sources of the convalescent and acute COVID-19 samples.

What was sequenced was peripheral blood. The J gene is TRBJ1-4, the V gene TRBV7-6, with D perhaps TRBD1 (5 bases). The source of this sequence is a woman between 45 and 65 years old with active or convalescent COVID-19. CDR3 protein: CASSSEVGAVNEKLFF. The CDR3 region has the DNA TGTGCCAGCAGCAGCGAGGTTGGGGCAGTAAATGAAAAACTGTTTTTT. Full variable domain (rest looked up from reference TRBV7-6 and TRBJ1-4): GAGVSQSPRYKVTKRGQDVALRCDPISGHVSLYWYRQALGQGPEFLTYFNYEAQQDKSGLPNDRFSAERPEGSISTLTIQRTEQRDSAMYRCASSSEVGAVNEKLFFGSGTQLSVL.